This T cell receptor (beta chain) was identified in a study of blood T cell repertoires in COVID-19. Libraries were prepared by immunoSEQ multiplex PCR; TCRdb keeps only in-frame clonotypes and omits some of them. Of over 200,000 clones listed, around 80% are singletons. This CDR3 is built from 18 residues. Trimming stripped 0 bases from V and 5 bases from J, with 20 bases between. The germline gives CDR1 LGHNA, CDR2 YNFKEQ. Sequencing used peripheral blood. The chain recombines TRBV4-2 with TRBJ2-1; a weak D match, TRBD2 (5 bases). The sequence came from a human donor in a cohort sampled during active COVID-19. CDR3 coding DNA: TGTGCCAGCAGCCAAGATCCTTTGGCGGGTTGGGGTAACAATGAGCAGTTCTTC. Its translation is CASSQDPLAGWGNNEQFF.